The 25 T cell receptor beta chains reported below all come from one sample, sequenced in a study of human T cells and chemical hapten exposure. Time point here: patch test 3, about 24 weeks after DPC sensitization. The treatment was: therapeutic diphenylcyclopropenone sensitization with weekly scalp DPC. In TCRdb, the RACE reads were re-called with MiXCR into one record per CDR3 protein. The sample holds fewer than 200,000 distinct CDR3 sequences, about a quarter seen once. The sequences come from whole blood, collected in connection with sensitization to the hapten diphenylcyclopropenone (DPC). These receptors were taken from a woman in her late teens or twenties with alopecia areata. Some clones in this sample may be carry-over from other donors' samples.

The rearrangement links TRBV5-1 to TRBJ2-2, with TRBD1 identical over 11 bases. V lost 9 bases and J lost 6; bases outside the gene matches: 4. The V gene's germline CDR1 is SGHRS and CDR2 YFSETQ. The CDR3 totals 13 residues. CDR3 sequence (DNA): TGCGCCACCGGGACAGGGGGACCCGGGGAGCTGTTTTTT. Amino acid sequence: CATGTGGPGELFF.

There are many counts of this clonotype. The CDR3, as DNA: TGTGCCAGCAGTTTGAGAGGGGCGGGAGAAAAACTGTTTTTT. It specifies CASSLRGAGEKLFF. V and J are TRBV28 and TRBJ1-4; D is possibly TRBD1 (5 bases). The germline CDR1 and CDR2 sequences are MDHEN and SYDVKM. This CDR3 has 14 amino acids. Trimming shortened V by 3 bases and J by 8 bases, and 13 bases separated the two germline ends.

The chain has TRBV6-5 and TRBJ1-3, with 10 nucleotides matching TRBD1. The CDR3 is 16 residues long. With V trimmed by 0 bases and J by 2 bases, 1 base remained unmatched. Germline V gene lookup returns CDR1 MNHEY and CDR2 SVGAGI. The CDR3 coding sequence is TGTGCCAGCAGTTACTCCGACAGGGGGCCTGGAAACACCATATATTTT. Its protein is CASSYSDRGPGNTIYF.

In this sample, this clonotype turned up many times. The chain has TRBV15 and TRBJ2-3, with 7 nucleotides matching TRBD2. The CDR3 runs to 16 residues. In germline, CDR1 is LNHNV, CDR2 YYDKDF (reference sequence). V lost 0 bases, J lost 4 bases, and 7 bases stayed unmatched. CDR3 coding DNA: TGTGCCACCAGCAGAGAAATTGGGGGGGGAGCAGATACGCAGTATTTT. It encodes CATSREIGGGADTQYF.

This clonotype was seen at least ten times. The CDR3 nucleotides read TGTGCCAGCAGTGAAGAACTAGTTAATGAGCAGTTCTTC. This codes for CASSEELVNEQFF. The chain couples TRBV2 to TRBJ2-1, with D perhaps matching TRBD2 (5 bases). V was pared by 1 base and J by 7 bases, with 8 bases between. The length of the CDR3 is 13 residues. Germline V gives CDR1 SNHLY, CDR2 FYNNEI.

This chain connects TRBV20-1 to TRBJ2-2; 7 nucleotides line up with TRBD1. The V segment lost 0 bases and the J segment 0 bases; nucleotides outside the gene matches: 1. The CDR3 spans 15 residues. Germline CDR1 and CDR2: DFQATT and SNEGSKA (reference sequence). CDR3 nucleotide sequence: TGCAGTGCTAGAGACAGGGGGACGAACACCGGGGAGCTGTTTTTT. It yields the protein CSARDRGTNTGELFF.

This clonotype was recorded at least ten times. CDR3 in amino acids: CASSSRVGVEQPQHF. In nucleotides, the CDR3 is TGTGCCAGCAGCTCCCGTGTGGGGGTTGAGCAGCCCCAGCATTTT. V gene TRBV7-2 combines with J gene TRBJ1-5, with D perhaps matching TRBD1 (5 bases). Germline V gene sequence: CDR1 SGHTA, CDR2 FQGNSA. Trimming took 4 bases from V and 7 from J, leaving 17 bases between them. CDR3 length: 15 amino acids.

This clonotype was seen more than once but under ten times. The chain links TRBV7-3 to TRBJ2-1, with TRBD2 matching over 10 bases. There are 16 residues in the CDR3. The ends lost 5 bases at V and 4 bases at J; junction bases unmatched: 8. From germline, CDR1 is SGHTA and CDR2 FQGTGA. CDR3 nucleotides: TGTGCCAGCAGCCCCTCCCCAGCGGGAGGGTACAATGAGCAGTTCTTC. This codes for CASSPSPAGGYNEQFF.

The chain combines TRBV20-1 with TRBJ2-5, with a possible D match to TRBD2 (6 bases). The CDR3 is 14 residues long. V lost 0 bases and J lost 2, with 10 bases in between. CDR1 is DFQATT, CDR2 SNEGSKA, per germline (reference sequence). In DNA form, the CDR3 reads TGCAGTGCTAGAGAATCGGGGAGGCAAGAGACCCAGTACTTC. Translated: CSARESGRQETQYF.

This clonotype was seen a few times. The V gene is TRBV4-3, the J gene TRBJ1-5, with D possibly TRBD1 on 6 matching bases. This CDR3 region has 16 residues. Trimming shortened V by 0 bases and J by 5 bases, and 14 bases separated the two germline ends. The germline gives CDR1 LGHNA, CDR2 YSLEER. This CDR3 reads CASSQDILGGDQPQHF. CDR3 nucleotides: TGCGCCAGCAGCCAAGATATTTTAGGGGGGGATCAGCCCCAGCATTTT.

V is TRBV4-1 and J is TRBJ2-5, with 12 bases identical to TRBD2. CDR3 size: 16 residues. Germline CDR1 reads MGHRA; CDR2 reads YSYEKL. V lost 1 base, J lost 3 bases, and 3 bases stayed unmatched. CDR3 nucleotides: TGCGCCAGCAGCCAAGCTCCTAGCGGGGGGGAAGAGACCCAGTACTTC. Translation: CASSQAPSGGEETQYF.

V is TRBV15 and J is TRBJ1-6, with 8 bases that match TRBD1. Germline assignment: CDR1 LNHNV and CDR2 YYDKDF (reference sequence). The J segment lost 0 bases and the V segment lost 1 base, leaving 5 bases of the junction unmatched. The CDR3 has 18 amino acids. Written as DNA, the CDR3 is TGTGCCACCAGCAGAGGGACAGGGAAATCCTCCTATAATTCACCCCTCCACTTT. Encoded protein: CATSRGTGKSSYNSPLHF.

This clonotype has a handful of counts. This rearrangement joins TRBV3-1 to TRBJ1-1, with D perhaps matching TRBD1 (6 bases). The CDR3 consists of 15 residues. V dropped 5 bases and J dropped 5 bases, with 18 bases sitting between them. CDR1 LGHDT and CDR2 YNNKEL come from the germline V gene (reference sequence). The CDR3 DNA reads TGTGCCAGCAGCTCACCGACAGGCGGTCGGACTGAAGCTTTCTTT. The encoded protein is CASSSPTGGRTEAFF.

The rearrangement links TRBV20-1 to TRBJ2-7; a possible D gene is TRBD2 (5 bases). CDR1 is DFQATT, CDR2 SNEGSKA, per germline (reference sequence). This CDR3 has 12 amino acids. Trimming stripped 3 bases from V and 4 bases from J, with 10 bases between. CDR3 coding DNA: TGCAGTGCTAGTATCAGCGGATACGAGCAGTACTTC. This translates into CSASISGYEQYF.

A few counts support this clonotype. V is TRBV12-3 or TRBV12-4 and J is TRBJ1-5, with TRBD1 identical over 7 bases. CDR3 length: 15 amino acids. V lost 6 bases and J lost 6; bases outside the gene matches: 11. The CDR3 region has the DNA TGTGCCAGCAGACCCGGACAGGCCGCTGGTCAGCCCCAGCATTTT. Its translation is CASRPGQAAGQPQHF.

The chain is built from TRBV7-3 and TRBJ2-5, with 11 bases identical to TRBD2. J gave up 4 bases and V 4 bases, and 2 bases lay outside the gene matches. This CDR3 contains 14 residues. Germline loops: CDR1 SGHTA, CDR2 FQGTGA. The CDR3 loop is CASSSGLAGETQYF. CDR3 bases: TGTGCCAGCAGCTCCGGACTAGCGGGAGAGACCCAGTACTTC. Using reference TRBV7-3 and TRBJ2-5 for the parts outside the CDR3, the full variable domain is GAGVSQTPSNKVTEKGKYVELRCDPISGHTALYWYRQSLGQGPEFLIYFQGTGAADDSGLPNDRFFAVRPEGSVSTLKIQRTERGDSAVYLCASSSGLAGETQYFGPGTRLLVL.

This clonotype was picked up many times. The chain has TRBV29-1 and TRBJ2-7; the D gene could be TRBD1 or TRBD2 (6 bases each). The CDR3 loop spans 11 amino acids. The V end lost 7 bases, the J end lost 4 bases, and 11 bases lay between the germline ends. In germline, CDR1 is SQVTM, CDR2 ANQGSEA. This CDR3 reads CSAGGGYEQYF. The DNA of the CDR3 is TGCAGCGCCGGAGGGGGTTACGAGCAGTACTTC.

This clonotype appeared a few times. CDR3 in DNA: TGCAGTGCCCCCTTGCCTCTTGGGACCCAGTACTTC. Protein product: CSAPLPLGTQYF. The J gene is TRBJ2-5, the V gene TRBV20-1; D is undetermined. Germline V gene lookup returns CDR1 DFQATT and CDR2 SNEGSKA (reference sequence). The length of the CDR3 is 12 residues. Trimming removed 6 bases at V and 7 bases at J, with 15 bases between.

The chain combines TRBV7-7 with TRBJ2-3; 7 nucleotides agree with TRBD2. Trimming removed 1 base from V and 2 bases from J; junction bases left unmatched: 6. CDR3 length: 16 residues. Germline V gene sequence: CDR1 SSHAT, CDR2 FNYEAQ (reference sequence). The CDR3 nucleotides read TGTGCCAGCAGCTTAGGGTCTAGCGGTTACACAGATACGCAGTATTTT. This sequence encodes CASSLGSSGYTDTQYF.

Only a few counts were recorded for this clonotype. The CDR3 spells CASSPASNQPQHF. CDR3 coding DNA: TGTGCCAGCAGTCCTGCTAGCAATCAGCCCCAGCATTTT. The V call is TRBV27, the J call TRBJ1-5; D is ambiguous. The germline gives CDR1 MNHEY, CDR2 SMNVEV (reference sequence). CDR3 length equals 13 residues. V gave up 5 bases and J gave up 0 bases, with 5 bases separating them.

The DNA for the CDR3 is TGTGCCAGCACCCGACAGGGCTATGGCTACACCTTC. Translating gives CASTRQGYGYTF. The chain joins TRBV6-6 to TRBJ1-2; TRBD1 aligns across 7 bases. V was pared by 7 bases and J by 4 bases, with 3 bases of the junction left unmatched. The CDR3 sequence is 12 residues long. The germline V gene encodes CDR1 MNHNY and CDR2 SVGAGI (reference sequence).

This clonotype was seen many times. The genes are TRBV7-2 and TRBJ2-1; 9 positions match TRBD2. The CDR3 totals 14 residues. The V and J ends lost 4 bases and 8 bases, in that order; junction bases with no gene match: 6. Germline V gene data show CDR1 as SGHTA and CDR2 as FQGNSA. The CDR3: CASSSLAGSHEQFF. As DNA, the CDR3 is TGTGCCAGCAGCTCGCTAGCGGGGAGCCATGAGCAGTTCTTC.

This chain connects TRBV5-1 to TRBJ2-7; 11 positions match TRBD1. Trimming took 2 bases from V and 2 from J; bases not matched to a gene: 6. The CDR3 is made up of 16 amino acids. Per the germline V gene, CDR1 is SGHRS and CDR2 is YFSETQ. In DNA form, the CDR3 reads TGCGCCAGCAGCTTCGACGGGACAGGGGGTACCTACGAGCAGTACTTC. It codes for CASSFDGTGGTYEQYF.

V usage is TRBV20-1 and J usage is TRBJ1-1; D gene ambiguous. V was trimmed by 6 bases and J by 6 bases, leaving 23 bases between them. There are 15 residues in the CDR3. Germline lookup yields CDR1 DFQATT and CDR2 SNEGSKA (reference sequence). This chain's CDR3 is CSASRLTGMVAEAFF. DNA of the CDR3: TGCAGTGCCAGCCGCCTCACGGGGATGGTGGCTGAAGCTTTCTTT.

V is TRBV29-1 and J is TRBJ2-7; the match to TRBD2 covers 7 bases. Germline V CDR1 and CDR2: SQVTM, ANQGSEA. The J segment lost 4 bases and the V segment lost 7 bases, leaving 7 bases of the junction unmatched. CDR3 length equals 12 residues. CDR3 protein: CSAGGFGYEQYF. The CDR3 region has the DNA TGCAGCGCGGGAGGATTCGGGTACGAGCAGTACTTC.